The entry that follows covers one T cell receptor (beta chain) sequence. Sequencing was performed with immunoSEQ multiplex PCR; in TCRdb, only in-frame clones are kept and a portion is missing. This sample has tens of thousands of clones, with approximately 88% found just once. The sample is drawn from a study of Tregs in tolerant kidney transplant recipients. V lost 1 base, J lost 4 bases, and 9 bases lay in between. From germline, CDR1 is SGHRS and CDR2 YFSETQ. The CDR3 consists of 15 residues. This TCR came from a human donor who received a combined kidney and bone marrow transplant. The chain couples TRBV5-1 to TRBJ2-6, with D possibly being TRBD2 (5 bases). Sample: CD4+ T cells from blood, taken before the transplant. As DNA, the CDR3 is TGCGCCAGCAGCTTGCGGGAACCCGGGGCCAACGTCCTGACTTTC. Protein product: CASSLREPGANVLTF.